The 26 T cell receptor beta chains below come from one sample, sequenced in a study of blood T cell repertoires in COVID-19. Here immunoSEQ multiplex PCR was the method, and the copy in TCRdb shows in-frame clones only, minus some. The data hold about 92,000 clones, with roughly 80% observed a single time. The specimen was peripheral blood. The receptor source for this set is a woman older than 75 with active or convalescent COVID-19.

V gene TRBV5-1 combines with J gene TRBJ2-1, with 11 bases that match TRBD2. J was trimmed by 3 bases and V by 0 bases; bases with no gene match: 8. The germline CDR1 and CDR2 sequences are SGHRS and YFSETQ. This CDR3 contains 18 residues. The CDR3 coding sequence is TGCGCCAGCAGCTTGGTTAGCGGGGGGGCCTCAGTCTACAATGAGCAGTTCTTC. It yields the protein CASSLVSGGASVYNEQFF.

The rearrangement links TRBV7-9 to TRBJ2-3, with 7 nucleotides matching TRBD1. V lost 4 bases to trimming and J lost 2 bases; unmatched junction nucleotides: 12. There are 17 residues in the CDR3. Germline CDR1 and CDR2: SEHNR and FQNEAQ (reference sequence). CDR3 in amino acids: CASSSLSDRLYTDTQYF. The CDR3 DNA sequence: TGTGCCAGCAGCTCCTTATCGGACAGGCTCTACACAGATACGCAGTATTTT. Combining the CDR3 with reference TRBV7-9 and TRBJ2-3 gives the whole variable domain DTGVSQNPRHKITKRGQNVTFRCDPISEHNRLYWYRQTLGQGPEFLTYFQNEAQLEKSRLLSDRFSAERPKGSFSTLEIQRTEQGDSAMYLCASSSLSDRLYTDTQYFGPGTRLTVL.

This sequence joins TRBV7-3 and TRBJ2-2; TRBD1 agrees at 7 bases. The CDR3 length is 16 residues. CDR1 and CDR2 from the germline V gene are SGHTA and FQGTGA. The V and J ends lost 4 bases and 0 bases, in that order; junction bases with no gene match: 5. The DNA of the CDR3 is TGTGCCAGCAGCTCACAGGGGAGCCCGAACACCGGGGAGCTGTTTTTT. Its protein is CASSSQGSPNTGELFF.

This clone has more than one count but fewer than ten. CDR3 protein: CASSEGTGGGYTF. Here the CDR3 DNA reads TGTGCCAGCAGTGAAGGCACAGGTGGAGGCTACACCTTC. The chain recombines TRBV2 with TRBJ1-2, with TRBD1 as a possible D gene (5 bases). Germline CDR1 and CDR2: SNHLY and FYNNEI. V dropped 1 base and J dropped 8 bases, with 11 bases sitting between them. The CDR3 runs to 13 residues.

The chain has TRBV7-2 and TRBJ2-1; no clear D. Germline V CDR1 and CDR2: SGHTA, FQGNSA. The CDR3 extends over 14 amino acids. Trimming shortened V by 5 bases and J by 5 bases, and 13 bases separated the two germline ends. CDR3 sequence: CASSPPNSNNEQFF. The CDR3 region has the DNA TGTGCCAGCAGCCCCCCCAATAGCAACAATGAGCAGTTCTTC. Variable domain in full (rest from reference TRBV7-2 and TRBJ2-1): GAGVSQSPSNKVTEKGKDVELRCDPISGHTALYWYRQSLGQGLEFLIYFQGNSAPDKSGLPSDRFSAERTGGSVSTLTIQRTQQEDSAVYLCASSPPNSNNEQFFGPGTRLTVL.

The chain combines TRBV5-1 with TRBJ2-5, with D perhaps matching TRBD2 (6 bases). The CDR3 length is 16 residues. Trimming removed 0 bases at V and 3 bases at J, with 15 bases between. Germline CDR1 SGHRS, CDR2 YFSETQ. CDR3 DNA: TGCGCCAGCAGCTTGGCCGGGGGAGATTGGGAAGAGACCCAGTACTTC. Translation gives CASSLAGGDWEETQYF.

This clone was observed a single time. The CDR3 region is CASSLEWAGYYGYTF. Written as DNA, the CDR3 is TGTGCCAGCAGCTTGGAGTGGGCGGGGTACTATGGCTACACCTTC. The V gene is TRBV5-5, the J gene TRBJ1-2; D is uncertain. Per the germline V gene, CDR1 is SGHKS and CDR2 is YYEKEE (reference sequence). The CDR3 has 15 amino acids. V was shortened by 0 bases and J by 3 bases, with 12 bases between the two germline ends. The whole variable domain, remainder taken from reference TRBV5-5 and TRBJ1-2, is DAGVTQSPTHLIKTRGQQVTLRCSPISGHKSVSWYQQVLGQGPQFIFQYYEKEERGRGNFPDRFSARQFPNYSSELNVNALLLGDSALYLCASSLEWAGYYGYTFGSGTRLTVV.

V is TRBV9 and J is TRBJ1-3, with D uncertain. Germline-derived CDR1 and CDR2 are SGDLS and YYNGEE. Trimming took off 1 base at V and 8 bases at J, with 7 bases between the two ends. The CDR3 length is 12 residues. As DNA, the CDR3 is TGTGCCAGCAGCGTATCCGGGGACACCATATATTTT. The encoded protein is CASSVSGDTIYF.

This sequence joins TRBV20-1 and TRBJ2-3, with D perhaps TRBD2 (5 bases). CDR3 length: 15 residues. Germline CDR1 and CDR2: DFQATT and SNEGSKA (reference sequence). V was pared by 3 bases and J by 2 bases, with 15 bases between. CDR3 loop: CSASNRIGVTDTQYF. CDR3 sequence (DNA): TGCAGTGCTAGTAATCGGATCGGGGTCACAGATACGCAGTATTTT.

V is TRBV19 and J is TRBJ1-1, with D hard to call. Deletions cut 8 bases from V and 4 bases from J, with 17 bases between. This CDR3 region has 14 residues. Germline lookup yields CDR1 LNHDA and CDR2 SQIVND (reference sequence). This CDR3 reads CASCGWNSGTEAFF. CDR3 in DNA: TGTGCCAGTTGTGGTTGGAACAGCGGCACTGAAGCTTTCTTT.

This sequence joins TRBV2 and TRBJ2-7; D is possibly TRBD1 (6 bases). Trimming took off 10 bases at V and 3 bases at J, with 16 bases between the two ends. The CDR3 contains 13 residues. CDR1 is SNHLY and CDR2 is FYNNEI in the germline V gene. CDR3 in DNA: TGTGCCACCCTGCCTGACAGGATCTACGAGCAGTACTTC. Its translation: CATLPDRIYEQYF. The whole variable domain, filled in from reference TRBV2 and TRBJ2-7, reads EPEVTQTPSHQVTQMGQEVILRCVPISNHLYFYWYRQILGQKVEFLVSFYNNEISEKSEIFDDQFSVERPDGSNFTLKIRSTKLEDSAMYFCATLPDRIYEQYFGPGTRLTVT.

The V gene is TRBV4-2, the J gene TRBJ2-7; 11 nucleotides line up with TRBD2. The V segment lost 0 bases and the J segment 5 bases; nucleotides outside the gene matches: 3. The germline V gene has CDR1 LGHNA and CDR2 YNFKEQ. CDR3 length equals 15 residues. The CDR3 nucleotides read TGTGCCAGCAGCCAAGATAGCGGGAGGGCCAACGAGCAGTACTTC. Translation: CASSQDSGRANEQYF.

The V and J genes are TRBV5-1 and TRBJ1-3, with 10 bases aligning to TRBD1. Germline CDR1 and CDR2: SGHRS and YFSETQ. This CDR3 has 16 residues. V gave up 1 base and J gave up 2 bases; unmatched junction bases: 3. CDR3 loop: CASSLQTGGAGNTIYF. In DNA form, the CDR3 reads TGCGCCAGCAGCTTGCAGACAGGGGGCGCTGGAAACACCATATATTTT.

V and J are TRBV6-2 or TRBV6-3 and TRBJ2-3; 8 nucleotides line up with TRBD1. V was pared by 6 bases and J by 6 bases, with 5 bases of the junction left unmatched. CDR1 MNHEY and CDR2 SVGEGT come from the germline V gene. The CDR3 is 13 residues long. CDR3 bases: TGTGCCAGCAGCCGGGACAGGCTCGATACGCAGTATTTT. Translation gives CASSRDRLDTQYF.

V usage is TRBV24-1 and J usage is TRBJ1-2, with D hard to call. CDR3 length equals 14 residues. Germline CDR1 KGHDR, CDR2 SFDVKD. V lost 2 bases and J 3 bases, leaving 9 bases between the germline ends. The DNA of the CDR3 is TGTGCCACCAGTGATTCCCCGCGGGACTATGGCTACACCTTC. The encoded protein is CATSDSPRDYGYTF.

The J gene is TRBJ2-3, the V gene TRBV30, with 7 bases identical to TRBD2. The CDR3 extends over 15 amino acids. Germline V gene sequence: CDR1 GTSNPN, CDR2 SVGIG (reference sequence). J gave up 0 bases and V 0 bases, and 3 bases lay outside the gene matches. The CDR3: CAWSVSGTSTDTQYF. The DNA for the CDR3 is TGTGCCTGGAGTGTAAGCGGGACTAGCACAGATACGCAGTATTTT.

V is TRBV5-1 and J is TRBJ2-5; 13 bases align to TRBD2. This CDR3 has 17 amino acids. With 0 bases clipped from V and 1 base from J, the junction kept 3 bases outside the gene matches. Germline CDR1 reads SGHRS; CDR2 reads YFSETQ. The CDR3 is CASSLGTSGSIQETQYF. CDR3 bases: TGCGCCAGCAGCTTGGGGACTAGCGGGAGTATCCAAGAGACCCAGTACTTC.

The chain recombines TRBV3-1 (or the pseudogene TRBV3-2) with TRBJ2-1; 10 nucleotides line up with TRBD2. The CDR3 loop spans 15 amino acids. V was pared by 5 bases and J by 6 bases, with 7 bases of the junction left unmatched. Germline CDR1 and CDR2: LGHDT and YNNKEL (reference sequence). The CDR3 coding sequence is TGTGCCAGCAGCTCTCTAGCGGGGGTTGGCAATGAGCAGTTCTTC. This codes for CASSSLAGVGNEQFF.

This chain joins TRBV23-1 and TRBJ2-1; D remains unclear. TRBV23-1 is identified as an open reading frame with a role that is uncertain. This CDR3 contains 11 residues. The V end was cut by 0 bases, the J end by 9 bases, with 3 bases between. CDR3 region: CASSQSGEQFF. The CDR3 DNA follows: TGCGCCAGCAGTCAATCCGGTGAGCAGTTCTTC.

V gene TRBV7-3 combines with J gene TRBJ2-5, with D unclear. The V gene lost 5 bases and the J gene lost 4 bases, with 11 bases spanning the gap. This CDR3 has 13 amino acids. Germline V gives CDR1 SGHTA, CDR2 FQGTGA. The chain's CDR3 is CASSLDRGETQYF. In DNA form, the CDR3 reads TGTGCCAGCAGCCTCGACCGAGGAGAGACCCAGTACTTC.

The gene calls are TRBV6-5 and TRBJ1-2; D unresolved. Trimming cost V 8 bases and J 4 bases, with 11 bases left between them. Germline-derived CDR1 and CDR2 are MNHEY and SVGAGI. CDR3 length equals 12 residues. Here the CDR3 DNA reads TGTGCCAGCGGACCGGAGGGCTATGGCTACACCTTC. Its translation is CASGPEGYGYTF.

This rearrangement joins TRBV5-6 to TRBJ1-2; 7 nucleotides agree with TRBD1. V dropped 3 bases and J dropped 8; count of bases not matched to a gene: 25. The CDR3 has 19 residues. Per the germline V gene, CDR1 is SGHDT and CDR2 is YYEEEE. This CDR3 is CASSSINPGGPVAPGGYTF. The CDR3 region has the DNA TGTGCCAGCAGCTCAATAAATCCAGGGGGTCCTGTTGCGCCGGGAGGCTACACCTTC.

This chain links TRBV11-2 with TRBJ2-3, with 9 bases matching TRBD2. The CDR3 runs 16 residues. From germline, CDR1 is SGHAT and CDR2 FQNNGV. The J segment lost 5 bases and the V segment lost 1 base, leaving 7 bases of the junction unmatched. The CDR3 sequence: CASSLALAGVLDTQYF. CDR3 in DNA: TGTGCCAGCAGCTTAGCGTTAGCGGGAGTATTAGATACGCAGTATTTT.

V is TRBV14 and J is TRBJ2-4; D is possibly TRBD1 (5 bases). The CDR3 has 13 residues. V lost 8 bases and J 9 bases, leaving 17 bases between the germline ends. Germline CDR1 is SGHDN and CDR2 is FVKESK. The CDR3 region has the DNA TGTGCCAGCGGTTCCCATCAGGGAAGCATTCAGTACTTC. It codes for CASGSHQGSIQYF. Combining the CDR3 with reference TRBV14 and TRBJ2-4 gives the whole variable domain EAGVTQFPSHSVIEKGQTVTLRCDPISGHDNLYWYRRVMGKEIKFLLHFVKESKQDESGMPNNRFLAERTGGTYSTLKVQPAELEDSGVYFCASGSHQGSIQYFGAGTRLSVL.

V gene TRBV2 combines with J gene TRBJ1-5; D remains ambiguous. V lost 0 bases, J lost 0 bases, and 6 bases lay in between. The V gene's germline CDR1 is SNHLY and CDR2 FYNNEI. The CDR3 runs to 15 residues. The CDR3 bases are TGTGCCAGCAGTGAAGCGCCAGTTAGCAATCAGCCCCAGCATTTT. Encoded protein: CASSEAPVSNQPQHF.

CDR3 sequence reads: CASTVTSGGIDEQFF. In nucleotides, the CDR3 is TGCGCCAGCACCGTGACTAGCGGGGGGATCGATGAGCAGTTCTTC. The chain joins TRBV5-1 to TRBJ2-1; 13 positions match TRBD2. The CDR3 contains 15 residues. CDR1 SGHRS and CDR2 YFSETQ come from the germline V gene. Trimming took 6 bases from V and 8 from J; bases not matched to a gene: 8.